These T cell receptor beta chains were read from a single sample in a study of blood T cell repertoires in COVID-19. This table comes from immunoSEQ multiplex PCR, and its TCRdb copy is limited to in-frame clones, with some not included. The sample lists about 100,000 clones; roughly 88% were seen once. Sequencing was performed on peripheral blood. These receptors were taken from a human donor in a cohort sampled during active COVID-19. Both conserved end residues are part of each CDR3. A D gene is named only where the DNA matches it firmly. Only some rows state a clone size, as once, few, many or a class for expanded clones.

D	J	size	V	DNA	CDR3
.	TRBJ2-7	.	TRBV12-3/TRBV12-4	TGTGCCAGCAGCCCTAACCCCTCCTACGAGCAGTACTTC	CASSPNPSYEQYF
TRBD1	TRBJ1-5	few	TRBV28	TGTGCCAGCAGTGAAGGGTCTGGGACAGGGGACCTTCTTTGGCCCCAGCATTTT	CASSEGSGTGDLLWPQHF
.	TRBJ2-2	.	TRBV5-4	TGTGCCAGCAGCTTGGCTCGGAGCCGGGGCGGGGAGCTGTTTTTT	CASSLARSRGGELFF
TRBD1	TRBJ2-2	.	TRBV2	TGTGCCAGCAGCCCTAGGGACAGGGCGGGCCCCGGGGAGCTGTTTTTT	CASSPRDRAGPGELFF
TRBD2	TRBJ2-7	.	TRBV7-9	TGTGCCAGCAGCTTGGGCCTGCTAGCGGGAGTTAACGAGCAGTACTTC	CASSLGLLAGVNEQYF
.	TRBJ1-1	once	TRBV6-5	TGTGCCAGCAGTTTATCAGTTCAACGACACACGGCTTTCTTT	CASSLSVQRHTAFF
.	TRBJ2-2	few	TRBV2	TGTGCCAGCAGTCGACAGCTGAACACCGGGGAGCTGTTTTTT	CASSRQLNTGELFF
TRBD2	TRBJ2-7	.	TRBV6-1	TGTGCCAGCAGTGAAGCGGCTAGCGGGAGCTACGAGCAGTACTTC	CASSEAASGSYEQYF
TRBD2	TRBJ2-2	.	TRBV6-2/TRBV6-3	TGTGCCAGCAGTTACCCAGCGGGAGGGCCGTACGGGGAGCTGTTTTTT	CASSYPAGGPYGELFF
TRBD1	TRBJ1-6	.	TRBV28	TGTGCCAGCAGTCAGGGGGTCACCTATAATTCACCCCTCCACTTT	CASSQGVTYNSPLHF
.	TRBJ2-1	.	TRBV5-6	TGTGCCAGCAGCTTGGGGTCCATGAGCTCCTACAATGAGCAGTTCTTC	CASSLGSMSSYNEQFF
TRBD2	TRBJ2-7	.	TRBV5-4	TGTGCCAGCAGTTCTGGGACTAACCCCTACGAGCAGTACTTC	CASSSGTNPYEQYF
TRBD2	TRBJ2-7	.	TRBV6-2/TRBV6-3	TGTGCCAGCAGTCCATACCGGGTACTAGCGGGAGACGAGCAGTACTTC	CASSPYRVLAGDEQYF
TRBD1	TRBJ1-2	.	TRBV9	TGTGCCAGCAGCGTAGACCCCGCAGGGGGAAAAACCACCTATGGCTACACCTTC	CASSVDPAGGKTTYGYTF
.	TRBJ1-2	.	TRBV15	TGTGCCACCAGCAGGGGACACTCAGGAAGTGGCACCTTC	CATSRGHSGSGTF
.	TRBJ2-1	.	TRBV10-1	TGCGCCGGCCAGTCGGGAGTTCAGAATGAGCAGTTCTTC	CAGQSGVQNEQFF
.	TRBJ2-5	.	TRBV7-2	TGTGCCAGCAGCTCTTCCCGTGGGCTGGCCCGGGAGACCCAGTACTTC	CASSSSRGLARETQYF
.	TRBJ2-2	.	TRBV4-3	TGCGCCAGCAGCCGTCTAGCGCAGACCGGGGAGCTGTTTTTT	CASSRLAQTGELFF
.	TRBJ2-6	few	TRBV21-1	TGTGCCAGCAGCCCCGGTCGGGGGGCCAACGTCCTGACTTTC	CASSPGRGANVLTF
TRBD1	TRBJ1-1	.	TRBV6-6	TGTGCCAGCAGTCGACCGGGACAGGGTAGGGGGGATACTGAAGCTTTCTTT	CASSRPGQGRGDTEAFF
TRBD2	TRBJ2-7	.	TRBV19	TGTGCCAGTAGGTTGAGGGAGGGATACGAGCAGTACTTC	CASRLREGYEQYF
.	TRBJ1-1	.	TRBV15	TGTGCCACCAGCAGGGGGGGTGGAGGGCACACTGAAGCTTTCTTT	CATSRGGGGHTEAFF
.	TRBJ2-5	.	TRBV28	TGTGCCAGCAGTCTCGGGGGGCAGTACCAAGAGACCCAGTACTTC	CASSLGGQYQETQYF
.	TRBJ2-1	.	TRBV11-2	TGTGCCAGCAGCTTAAGGATCGAGGGTCAAGAGCAGTTCTTC	CASSLRIEGQEQFF
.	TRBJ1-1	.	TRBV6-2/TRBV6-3	TGTGCCAGCAGTCAGTGGTTCACTGAAGCTTTCTTT	CASSQWFTEAFF
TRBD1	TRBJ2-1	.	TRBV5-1	TGCGCCAGCAGCTGGACAGGGGCGTACAATGAGCAGTTCTTC	CASSWTGAYNEQFF
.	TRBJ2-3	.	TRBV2	TGTGCCAGCTGCCGGGAAGGCTTGGATACGCAGTATTTT	CASCREGLDTQYF
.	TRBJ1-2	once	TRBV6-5	TGTGCCAGCACCCTAGACAGCTATGGCTACACCTTC	CASTLDSYGYTF
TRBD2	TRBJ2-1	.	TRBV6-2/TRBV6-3	TGTGCCAGCAGTTACTCGAGGCTTCTAGCGGTTAGCTCCTACAATGAGCAGTTCTTC	CASSYSRLLAVSSYNEQFF
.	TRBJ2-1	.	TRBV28	TGTGCCAGCAGTCTACCAGTGACAAGGCAGTTCTTC	CASSLPVTRQFF
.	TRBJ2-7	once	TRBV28	TGTGCCAGCAGTTTAGAAGCAGGGGTCTACGAGCAGTACTTC	CASSLEAGVYEQYF
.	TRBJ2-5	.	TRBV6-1	TGTGCCAGCAGTGAAAGGGGGGGCCGGGAGACCCAGTACTTC	CASSERGGRETQYF
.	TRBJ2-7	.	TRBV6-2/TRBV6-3	TGTGCCAGCAGTTACCAGGTTTCGTGGGACGAGCAGTACTTC	CASSYQVSWDEQYF
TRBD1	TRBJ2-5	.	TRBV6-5	TGTGCCAGCAGTACGACAGGGGGAAGCGGAGAGACCCAGTACTTC	CASSTTGGSGETQYF
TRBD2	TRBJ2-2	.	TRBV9	TGTGCCAGCAGCGTATTACGGGAGGGGCGAACCGGGGAGCTGTTTTTT	CASSVLREGRTGELFF
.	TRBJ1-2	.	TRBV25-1	TGTGCCAGCAGTGTCGACAGAGGAGGCTACACCTTC	CASSVDRGGYTF
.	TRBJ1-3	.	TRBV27	TGTGCCAGCAGTCCCTATACAGAGTCCTCTGGAAACACCATATATTTT	CASSPYTESSGNTIYF
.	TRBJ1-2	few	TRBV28	TGTGCCAGCAGTTTATACGGGGAGACTAACTATGGCTACACCTTC	CASSLYGETNYGYTF
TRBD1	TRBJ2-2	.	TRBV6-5	TGTGCCAGCTGGGACAGGGGAGTGTCCGGGGAGCTGTTTTTT	CASWDRGVSGELFF
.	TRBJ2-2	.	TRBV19	TGTGCCAGTAGTCTCCGCGGAGGCGGGGAGCTGTTTTTT	CASSLRGGGELFF